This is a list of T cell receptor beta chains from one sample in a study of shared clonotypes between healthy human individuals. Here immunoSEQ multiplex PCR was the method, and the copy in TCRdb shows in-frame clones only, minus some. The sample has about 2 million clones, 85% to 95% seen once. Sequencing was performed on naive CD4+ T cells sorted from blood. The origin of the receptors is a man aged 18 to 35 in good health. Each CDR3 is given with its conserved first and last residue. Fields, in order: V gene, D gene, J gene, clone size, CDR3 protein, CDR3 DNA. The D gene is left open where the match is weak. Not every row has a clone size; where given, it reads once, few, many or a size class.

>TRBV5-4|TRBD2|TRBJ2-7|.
CASSLGSGGTYEQYF
TGTGCCAGCAGCTTGGGGTCGGGGGGGACCTACGAGCAGTACTTC
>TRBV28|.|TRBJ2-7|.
CASSFQRSYEQYF
TGTGCCAGCAGTTTTCAACGATCCTACGAGCAGTACTTC
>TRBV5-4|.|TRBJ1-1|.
CASSLGGDRTEAFF
TGTGCCAGCAGCTTGGGCGGGGATCGGACTGAAGCTTTCTTT
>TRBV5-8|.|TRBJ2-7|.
CASSLGPGYEQYF
TGTGCCAGCAGCTTGGGACCGGGATACGAGCAGTACTTC
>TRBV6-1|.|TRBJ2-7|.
CASSGWTATTEQYF
TGTGCCAGCAGTGGATGGACAGCGACGACCGAGCAGTACTTC
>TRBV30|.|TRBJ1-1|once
CAWRRNLRAFF
TGTGCCTGGAGAAGAAACCTTAGGGCTTTCTTT
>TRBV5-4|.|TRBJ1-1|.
CASSNGLTNTEAFF
TGTGCCAGCAGCAACGGACTGACGAACACTGAAGCTTTCTTT
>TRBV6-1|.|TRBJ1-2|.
CASMDRFNYGYTF
TGTGCCAGCATGGACCGTTTTAACTATGGCTACACCTTC
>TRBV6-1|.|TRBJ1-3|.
CASIGWPNGNTIYF
TGTGCCAGCATAGGGTGGCCAAACGGAAACACCATATATTTT
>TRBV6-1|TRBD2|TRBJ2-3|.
CASSFLAGGPKYF
TGTGCCAGCAGCTTTCTAGCGGGGGGGCCCAAGTATTTT
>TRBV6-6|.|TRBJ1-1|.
CASSYKGPNTEAFF
TGTGCCAGCAGTTACAAGGGTCCGAACACTGAAGCTTTCTTT
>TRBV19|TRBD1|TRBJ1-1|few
CASSAGQGRNTEAFF
TGTGCCAGTAGTGCAGGACAGGGCCGGAACACTGAAGCTTTCTTT
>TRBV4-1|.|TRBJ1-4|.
CASSGRQITTNEKLFF
TGCGCCAGCAGCGGACGACAGATAACAACTAATGAAAAACTGTTTTTT
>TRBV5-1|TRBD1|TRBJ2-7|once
CASRLIQGQVYEQYF
TGCGCCAGCAGACTAATACAGGGGCAGGTCTACGAGCAGTACTTC
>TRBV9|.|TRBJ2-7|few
CASSVEWGKVEQYF
TGTGCCAGCAGCGTCGAGTGGGGGAAAGTGGAGCAGTACTTC
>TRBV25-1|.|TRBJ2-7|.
CASSGGVGIAYEQYF
TGTGCCAGCAGTGGGGGCGTAGGGATCGCCTACGAGCAGTACTTC
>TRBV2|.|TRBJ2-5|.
CASSEGWGTETQYF
TGTGCCAGCAGTGAAGGATGGGGGACGGAGACCCAGTACTTC
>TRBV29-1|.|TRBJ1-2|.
CSVERGRGYGYTF
TGCAGCGTTGAGAGGGGCAGGGGCTATGGCTACACCTTC
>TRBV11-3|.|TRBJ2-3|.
CASSFIATDTQYF
TGTGCCAGCAGCTTCATAGCAACAGATACGCAGTATTTT
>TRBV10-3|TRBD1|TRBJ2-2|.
CATAGTGADTGELFF
TGTGCCACCGCCGGAACAGGGGCCGACACCGGGGAGCTGTTTTTT
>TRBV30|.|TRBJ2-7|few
CAWRRDGQEQYF
TGTGCCTGGAGGCGGGACGGCCAGGAGCAGTACTTC
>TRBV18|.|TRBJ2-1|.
CASSPPADSNEQFF
TGTGCCAGCTCACCACCCGCTGACTCCAATGAGCAGTTCTTC
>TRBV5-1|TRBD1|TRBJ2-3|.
CASSAGQDTDTQYF
TGCGCCAGCAGCGCCGGACAGGACACAGATACGCAGTATTTT
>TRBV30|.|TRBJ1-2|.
CAYTLGGGYGYTF
TGTGCTTATACCTTAGGAGGGGGATATGGCTACACCTTC
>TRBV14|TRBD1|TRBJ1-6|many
CASSHMFWDSQNSPLHF
TGTGCCAGCAGCCACATGTTCTGGGACAGCCAAAATTCACCCCTCCACTTT
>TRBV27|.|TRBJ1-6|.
CASSFTFSSYNSPLHF
TGTGCCAGCAGCTTTACATTTAGCTCCTATAATTCACCCCTCCACTTT
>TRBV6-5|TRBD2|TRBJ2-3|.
CASSYSSSGGTDTQYF
TGTGCCAGCAGTTACTCTTCGAGCGGGGGCACAGATACGCAGTATTTT
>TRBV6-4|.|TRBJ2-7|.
CASSPEHHPSYEQYF
TGTGCCAGCAGCCCCGAACACCACCCCTCCTACGAGCAGTACTTC
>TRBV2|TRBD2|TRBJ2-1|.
CASRGRLAGVTKSYNEQFF
TGTGCCAGCCGTGGGAGGTTGGCGGGAGTAACTAAGTCCTACAATGAGCAGTTCTTC
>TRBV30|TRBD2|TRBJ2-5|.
CAWSGDSGVSQYF
TGTGCCTGGAGTGGGGATAGCGGGGTATCCCAGTACTTC
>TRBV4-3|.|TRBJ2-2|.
CASSQVRTNTGELFF
TGCGCCAGCAGTCAAGTTCGGACGAACACCGGGGAGCTGTTTTTT
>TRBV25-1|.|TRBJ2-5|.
CASSEWGVETQYF
TGTGCCAGCAGTGAATGGGGGGTAGAGACCCAGTACTTC
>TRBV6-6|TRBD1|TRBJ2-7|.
CASSEDRTDYEQYF
TGTGCCAGCAGTGAGGACAGGACTGACTACGAGCAGTACTTC
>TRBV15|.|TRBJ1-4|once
CATSKWGKEEKLFF
TGTGCCACCAGCAAGTGGGGAAAAGAGGAAAAACTGTTTTTT
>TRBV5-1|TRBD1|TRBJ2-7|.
CASATGTGHYEQYF
TGCGCCAGCGCGACCGGGACAGGCCACTACGAGCAGTACTTC
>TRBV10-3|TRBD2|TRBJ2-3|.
CAISATSGRADTQYF
TGTGCCATCAGTGCGACTAGCGGGAGGGCGGATACGCAGTATTTT
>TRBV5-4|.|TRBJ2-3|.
CASRGSAADTQYF
TGTGCCAGCAGAGGGTCAGCGGCAGATACGCAGTATTTT
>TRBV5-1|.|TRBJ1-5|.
CASSLDDTMNQPQHF
TGCGCCAGCAGCTTGGATGACACTATGAATCAGCCCCAGCATTTT
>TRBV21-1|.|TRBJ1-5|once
CASSSQGCPSHQPQHF
TGTGCCAGCAGCTCGCAGGGGTGCCCAAGTCATCAGCCCCAGCATTTT
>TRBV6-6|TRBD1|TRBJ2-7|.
CASSYKQGEGSEQYF
TGTGCCAGCAGTTACAAACAGGGGGAAGGAAGCGAGCAGTACTTC
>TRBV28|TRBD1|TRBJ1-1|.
CASSRDRNTEAFF
TGTGCCAGCAGCCGGGACAGGAACACTGAAGCTTTCTTT
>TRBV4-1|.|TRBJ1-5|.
CASSQDSDGARGPQHF
TGCGCCAGCAGCCAAGATAGTGACGGAGCTAGGGGGCCCCAGCATTTT
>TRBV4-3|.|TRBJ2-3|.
CASSQDARAYSTDTQYF
TGCGCCAGCAGCCAAGATGCCAGGGCCTATAGCACAGATACGCAGTATTTT
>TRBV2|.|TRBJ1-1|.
CASSYDRRTEAFF
TGTGCCAGCAGTTACGACCGGCGAACTGAAGCTTTCTTT
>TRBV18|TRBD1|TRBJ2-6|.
CASLQGASGYSGANVLTF
TGTGCCAGCTTACAGGGGGCGTCGGGGTACTCTGGGGCCAACGTCCTGACTTTC
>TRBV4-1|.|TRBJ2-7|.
CASSQEGGQYF
TGCGCCAGCAGCCAAGAGGGGGGGCAGTACTTC
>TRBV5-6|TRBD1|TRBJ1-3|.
CASSLGQGAGNTIYF
TGTGCCAGCAGCTTGGGACAGGGGGCTGGAAACACCATATATTTT
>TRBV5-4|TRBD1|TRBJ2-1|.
CASTLTGGNEQFF
TGTGCCAGCACCCTCACAGGGGGCAATGAGCAGTTCTTC
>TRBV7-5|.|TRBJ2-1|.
CARSFCLCLINEQFF
TGTGCCAGAAGCTTCTGCCTCTGTCTAATCAATGAGCAGTTCTTC
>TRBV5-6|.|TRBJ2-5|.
CASSLGDFGETQYF
TGTGCCAGCAGCTTGGGAGATTTCGGGGAGACCCAGTACTTC
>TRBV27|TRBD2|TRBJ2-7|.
CASSLGSGGGPHEQYF
TGTGCCAGCAGTCTGGGCTCGGGGGGAGGGCCCCACGAGCAGTACTTC
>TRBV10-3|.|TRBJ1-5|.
CAISKDGLSNQPQHF
TGTGCCATCAGTAAGGATGGACTTAGCAATCAGCCCCAGCATTTT
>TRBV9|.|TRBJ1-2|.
CASSVGRGNYGYTF
TGTGCCAGCAGCGTAGGAAGGGGAAACTATGGCTACACCTTC
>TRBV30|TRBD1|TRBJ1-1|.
CAWSRISGGTEAFF
TGTGCCTGGAGCCGCATTTCAGGGGGCACTGAAGCTTTCTTT
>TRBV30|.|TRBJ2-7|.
CAWSVGGSLDEQYF
TGTGCCTGGAGTGTAGGGGGGAGTCTTGACGAGCAGTACTTC
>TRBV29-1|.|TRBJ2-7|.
CSVKHPHEQYF
TGCAGCGTAAAGCACCCCCACGAGCAGTACTTC
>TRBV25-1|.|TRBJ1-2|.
CASSGPGSSYGYTF
TGTGCCAGCAGTGGACCAGGGTCCTCCTATGGCTACACCTTC
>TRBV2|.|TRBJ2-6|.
CASLRASSGANVLTF
TGTGCCAGCCTGCGGGCGAGCTCTGGGGCCAACGTCCTGACTTTC
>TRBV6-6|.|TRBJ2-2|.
CASRPRAPGVTGELFF
TGTGCCAGCAGACCCCGGGCCCCTGGGGTGACCGGGGAGCTGTTTTTT